This T cell receptor (beta chain) derives from a study of blood T cell repertoires in COVID-19. Germline CDR1 is MNHEY and CDR2 is SMNVEV (reference sequence). CDR3 length equals 15 residues. V was cut by 3 bases and J by 1 base, with 12 bases left in between. Produced via immunoSEQ multiplex PCR; TCRdb's table is partial and in-frame only. The data contain about 400,000 clones, around 87% of them singletons. The rearrangement uses TRBV27 and TRBJ1-1; no clear D. Material for sequencing was PBMCs or T cells enriched from blood (not recorded which). The receptor comes from a man between 40 and 49 years old in a cohort exposed to, infected with or recovered from COVID-19 (not recorded which). In nucleotides, the CDR3 is TGTGCCAGCAGTTTGGGCGTTCTGGGGAACACTGAAGCTTTCTTT. Translated, it gives CASSLGVLGNTEAFF.